This is a list of T cell receptor beta chains from one sample in a study of control samples from healthy donors and cancer patients. Measured with immunoSEQ multiplex PCR; TCRdb has only the in-frame clones, and not every one. The sample includes about 180,000 clones, 94% of them seen just once. Input material: blood. The receptors stem from a woman aged 18 to 35 in good health. The CDR3 runs from the conserved cysteine through the conserved F or W. The order of the fields is CDR3 protein, CDR3 DNA, CDR3 length, J gene, clone size, V gene, D gene. A D gene is named only where the DNA matches it firmly. Size values are once, few and many counts, or a class for expanded clones, and some rows have none.

CDR3aa: CASSPSGDEAFF
CDR3nt: TGTGCCAGCAGTCCCAGCGGGGATGAAGCTTTCTTT
len: 12
j_gene: TRBJ1-1
abundance: -
v_gene: TRBV6-5
d_gene: -

CDR3aa: CASSPRLEDTGELFF
CDR3nt: TGTGCCAGCTCACCAAGACTAGAGGACACCGGGGAGCTGTTTTTT
len: 15
j_gene: TRBJ2-2
abundance: -
v_gene: TRBV18
d_gene: -

CDR3aa: CASSRDLGLFF
CDR3nt: TGCGCCAGCAGCAGGGATTTGGGCCTGTTTTTT
len: 11
j_gene: TRBJ1-4
abundance: -
v_gene: TRBV5-1
d_gene: -

CDR3aa: CASSQVVVGGANTEAFF
CDR3nt: TGCGCCAGCAGCCAAGTAGTCGTAGGGGGGGCGAACACTGAAGCTTTCTTT
len: 17
j_gene: TRBJ1-1
abundance: -
v_gene: TRBV4-3
d_gene: -

CDR3aa: CSVGQGAYEQYF
CDR3nt: TGCAGCGTCGGACAGGGAGCCTACGAGCAGTACTTC
len: 12
j_gene: TRBJ2-7
abundance: -
v_gene: TRBV29-1
d_gene: TRBD1

CDR3aa: CASSETRGGEQYF
CDR3nt: TGTGCCAGCAGTGAGACGAGGGGGGGCGAGCAGTACTTC
len: 13
j_gene: TRBJ2-7
abundance: -
v_gene: TRBV6-6
d_gene: -

CDR3aa: CASSTGTGVYGYTF
CDR3nt: TGCGCCAGCAGCACCGGGACAGGGGTCTATGGCTACACCTTC
len: 14
j_gene: TRBJ1-2
abundance: -
v_gene: TRBV5-1
d_gene: TRBD1

CDR3aa: CASKDRAYNEQFF
CDR3nt: TGCGCCAGCAAGGACAGGGCGTACAATGAGCAGTTCTTC
len: 13
j_gene: TRBJ2-1
abundance: -
v_gene: TRBV10-2
d_gene: TRBD1

CDR3aa: CASSPLPQANTEAFF
CDR3nt: TGTGCCAGCTCACCACTTCCCCAGGCAAACACTGAAGCTTTCTTT
len: 15
j_gene: TRBJ1-1
abundance: -
v_gene: TRBV18
d_gene: -

CDR3aa: CASSGVNTDTQYF
CDR3nt: TGTGCCAGCAGTGGGGTCAACACAGATACGCAGTATTTT
len: 13
j_gene: TRBJ2-3
abundance: -
v_gene: TRBV2
d_gene: -

CDR3aa: CASSLIGQGNNEQFF
CDR3nt: TGTGCCAGCAGTTTAATAGGACAGGGGAACAATGAGCAGTTCTTC
len: 15
j_gene: TRBJ2-1
abundance: -
v_gene: TRBV28
d_gene: TRBD1

CDR3aa: CSVEDLGIHTDTQYF
CDR3nt: TGCAGCGTTGAAGATCTCGGGATCCACACAGATACGCAGTATTTT
len: 15
j_gene: TRBJ2-3
abundance: -
v_gene: TRBV29-1
d_gene: -

CDR3aa: CASSPRIVNEQFF
CDR3nt: TGTGCCAGCTCACCACGGATAGTGAATGAGCAGTTCTTC
len: 13
j_gene: TRBJ2-1
abundance: -
v_gene: TRBV18
d_gene: -

CDR3aa: CASSPTTNEQFF
CDR3nt: TGTGCCAGCAGCCCAACGACCAATGAGCAGTTCTTC
len: 12
j_gene: TRBJ2-1
abundance: -
v_gene: TRBV7-8
d_gene: -

CDR3aa: CSVYTEAFF
CDR3nt: TGCAGCGTGTACACTGAAGCTTTCTTT
len: 9
j_gene: TRBJ1-1
abundance: -
v_gene: TRBV29-1
d_gene: -

CDR3aa: CASSPQGANYGYTF
CDR3nt: TGTGCCAGTAGTCCCCAGGGGGCCAACTATGGCTACACCTTC
len: 14
j_gene: TRBJ1-2
abundance: -
v_gene: TRBV19
d_gene: TRBD1

CDR3aa: CASSLDETQYF
CDR3nt: TGTGCCAGCTCACTTGACGAGACCCAGTACTTC
len: 11
j_gene: TRBJ2-5
abundance: -
v_gene: TRBV18
d_gene: -

CDR3aa: CASRKGQARARLNSPLHF
CDR3nt: TGTGCCAGCAGGAAAGGACAGGCCCGGGCCCGTCTCAATTCACCCCTCCACTTT
len: 18
j_gene: TRBJ1-6
abundance: -
v_gene: TRBV28
d_gene: TRBD1

CDR3aa: CASREPGYNQPQHF
CDR3nt: TGTGCCAGTAGAGAGCCGGGATATAATCAGCCCCAGCATTTT
len: 14
j_gene: TRBJ1-5
abundance: few
v_gene: TRBV19
d_gene: -

CDR3aa: CASSRGGQGANGYTF
CDR3nt: TGTGCCAGCAGTAGGGGTGGACAGGGGGCGAATGGCTACACCTTC
len: 15
j_gene: TRBJ1-2
abundance: -
v_gene: TRBV6-2/TRBV6-3
d_gene: TRBD1

CDR3aa: CASSETGTAIYEQYF
CDR3nt: TGTGCCAGCAGCGAGACCGGGACAGCGATCTACGAGCAGTACTTC
len: 15
j_gene: TRBJ2-7
abundance: -
v_gene: TRBV2
d_gene: TRBD1

CDR3aa: CASSLANGDETQYF
CDR3nt: TGTGCCAGCAGCTTGGCCAATGGGGACGAGACCCAGTACTTC
len: 14
j_gene: TRBJ2-5
abundance: -
v_gene: TRBV5-4
d_gene: -

CDR3aa: CASSRGQGFSMNTEAFF
CDR3nt: TGTGCCAGCAGTCGGGGACAGGGATTTTCCATGAACACTGAAGCTTTCTTT
len: 17
j_gene: TRBJ1-1
abundance: -
v_gene: TRBV28
d_gene: TRBD1

CDR3aa: CASSQDSPTAAATYEQYF
CDR3nt: TGTGCCAGCAGCCAAGATTCCCCCACTGCAGCCGCAACCTACGAGCAGTACTTC
len: 18
j_gene: TRBJ2-7
abundance: -
v_gene: TRBV4-2
d_gene: -

CDR3aa: CVSSQEQGANSPLHF
CDR3nt: TGTGTCAGCAGTCAGGAACAGGGGGCGAATTCACCCCTCCACTTT
len: 15
j_gene: TRBJ1-6
abundance: -
v_gene: TRBV6-4
d_gene: TRBD1

CDR3aa: CASSLGTNYGYTF
CDR3nt: TGTGCCAGCAGCTTAGGTACCAACTATGGCTACACCTTC
len: 13
j_gene: TRBJ1-2
abundance: -
v_gene: TRBV11-2
d_gene: -

CDR3aa: CASSFSNSEWQFF
CDR3nt: TGTGCCAGCAGCTTCTCTAATTCAGAGTGGCAGTTCTTC
len: 13
j_gene: TRBJ2-1
abundance: -
v_gene: TRBV5-6
d_gene: -

CDR3aa: CASMELSSGNTIYF
CDR3nt: TGTGCCAGTATGGAGTTGAGCTCTGGAAACACCATATATTTT
len: 14
j_gene: TRBJ1-3
abundance: -
v_gene: TRBV19
d_gene: -

CDR3aa: CASSLWVGDEQYF
CDR3nt: TGTGCCAGCAGTTTATGGGTAGGCGACGAGCAGTACTTC
len: 13
j_gene: TRBJ2-7
abundance: -
v_gene: TRBV27
d_gene: -

CDR3aa: CASSPPDSWGIGAFF
CDR3nt: TGTGCCAGCTCACCACCGGACAGCTGGGGGATCGGAGCTTTCTTT
len: 15
j_gene: TRBJ1-1
abundance: -
v_gene: TRBV18
d_gene: -

CDR3aa: CASSDRVPGQGNYNEQFF
CDR3nt: TGCGCCAGCAGTGATAGAGTTCCGGGACAGGGAAACTACAATGAGCAGTTCTTC
len: 18
j_gene: TRBJ2-1
abundance: once
v_gene: TRBV10-1
d_gene: TRBD1

CDR3aa: CASSESGGTEAFF
CDR3nt: TGTGCCAGCAGTGAATCCGGGGGAACTGAAGCTTTCTTT
len: 13
j_gene: TRBJ1-1
abundance: -
v_gene: TRBV2
d_gene: -

CDR3aa: CASSDSGFYGYTF
CDR3nt: TGTGCCAGCAGCGACAGTGGATTCTATGGCTACACCTTC
len: 13
j_gene: TRBJ1-2
abundance: -
v_gene: TRBV3-1/TRBV3-2
d_gene: -

CDR3aa: CASSQDAGTGANVLTF
CDR3nt: TGCGCCAGCAGCCAAGATGCGGGTACTGGGGCCAACGTCCTGACTTTC
len: 16
j_gene: TRBJ2-6
abundance: -
v_gene: TRBV4-3
d_gene: -

CDR3aa: CASSEEGTYNEQFF
CDR3nt: TGTGCCAGCAGTGAAGAGGGAACCTACAATGAGCAGTTCTTC
len: 14
j_gene: TRBJ2-1
abundance: -
v_gene: TRBV28
d_gene: -

CDR3aa: CASSRQGEESPLHF
CDR3nt: TGTGCCAGCAGTCGACAGGGAGAGGAATCACCCCTCCACTTT
len: 14
j_gene: TRBJ1-6
abundance: -
v_gene: TRBV6-2/TRBV6-3
d_gene: TRBD1

CDR3aa: CASSFLGYEQYF
CDR3nt: TGTGCCAGCAGTTTCCTCGGTTACGAGCAGTACTTC
len: 12
j_gene: TRBJ2-7
abundance: -
v_gene: TRBV7-6
d_gene: -

CDR3aa: CASSYRTGRGQPQHF
CDR3nt: TGTGCCAGCAGTTATAGGACAGGGAGAGGACAGCCCCAGCATTTT
len: 15
j_gene: TRBJ1-5
abundance: -
v_gene: TRBV6-2/TRBV6-3
d_gene: TRBD1

CDR3aa: CASSPTTGGTDTQYF
CDR3nt: TGTGCCAGCAGCCCCACGACAGGGGGCACAGATACGCAGTATTTT
len: 15
j_gene: TRBJ2-3
abundance: once
v_gene: TRBV11-1
d_gene: TRBD1

CDR3aa: CASSSRDVEGTEAFF
CDR3nt: TGTGCCAGCAGCTCCAGAGATGTCGAGGGGACTGAAGCTTTCTTT
len: 15
j_gene: TRBJ1-1
abundance: -
v_gene: TRBV13
d_gene: -

CDR3aa: CASSLDHLSTEAFF
CDR3nt: TGCGCCAGCAGCTTAGACCATTTGTCCACTGAAGCTTTCTTT
len: 14
j_gene: TRBJ1-1
abundance: -
v_gene: TRBV5-1
d_gene: -

CDR3aa: CASSPGGDYEQYF
CDR3nt: TGTGCCAGCAGCCCCGGGGGGGACTACGAGCAGTACTTC
len: 13
j_gene: TRBJ2-7
abundance: -
v_gene: TRBV6-6
d_gene: TRBD2

CDR3aa: CASSPPGTGANVLTF
CDR3nt: TGTGCCAGCTCACCACCGGGGACTGGGGCCAACGTCCTGACTTTC
len: 15
j_gene: TRBJ2-6
abundance: -
v_gene: TRBV18
d_gene: -